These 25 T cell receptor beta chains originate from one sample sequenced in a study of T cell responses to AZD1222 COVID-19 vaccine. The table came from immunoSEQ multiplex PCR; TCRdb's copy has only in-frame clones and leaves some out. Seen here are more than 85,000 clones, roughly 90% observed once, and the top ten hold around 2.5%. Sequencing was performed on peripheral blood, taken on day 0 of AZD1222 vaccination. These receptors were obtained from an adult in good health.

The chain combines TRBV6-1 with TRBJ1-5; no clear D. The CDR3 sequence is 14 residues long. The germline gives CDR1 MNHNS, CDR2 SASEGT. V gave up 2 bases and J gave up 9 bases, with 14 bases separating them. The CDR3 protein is CASSESGGLGPQHF. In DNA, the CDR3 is TGTGCCAGCAGTGAATCGGGAGGTCTGGGGCCCCAGCATTTT.

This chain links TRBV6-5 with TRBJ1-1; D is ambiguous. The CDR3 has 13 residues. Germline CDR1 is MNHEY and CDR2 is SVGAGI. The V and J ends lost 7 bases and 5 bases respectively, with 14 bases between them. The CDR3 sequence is CASTHNKGTEAFF. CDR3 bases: TGTGCCAGCACCCACAATAAAGGGACTGAAGCTTTCTTT.

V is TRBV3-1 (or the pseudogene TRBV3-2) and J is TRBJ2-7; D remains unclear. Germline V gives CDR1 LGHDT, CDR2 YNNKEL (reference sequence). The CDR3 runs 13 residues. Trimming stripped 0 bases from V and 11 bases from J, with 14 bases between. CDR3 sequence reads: CASSQELGGTEYF. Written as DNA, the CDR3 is TGTGCCAGCAGCCAAGAGCTGGGTGGCACGGAGTACTTC.

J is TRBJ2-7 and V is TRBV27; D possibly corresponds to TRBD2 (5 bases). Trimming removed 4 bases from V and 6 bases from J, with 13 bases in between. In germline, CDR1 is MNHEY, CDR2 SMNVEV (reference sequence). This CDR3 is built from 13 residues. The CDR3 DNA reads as TGTGCCAGCAGTTATAAACGGGAAGGCGAGCAGTACTTC. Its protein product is CASSYKREGEQYF.

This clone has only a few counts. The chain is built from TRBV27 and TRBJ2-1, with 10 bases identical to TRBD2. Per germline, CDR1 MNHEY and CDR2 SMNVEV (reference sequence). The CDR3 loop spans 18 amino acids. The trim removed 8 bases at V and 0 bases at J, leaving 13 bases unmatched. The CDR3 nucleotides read TGTGCCAGCCGCCGATATAGCGGGGGGCCTAGCTCCTACAATGAGCAGTTCTTC. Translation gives CASRRYSGGPSSYNEQFF.

This CDR3 is CASSLAPDRDADTQYF. The CDR3 DNA is TGTGCCAGCAGCTTAGCGCCGGACAGGGATGCAGATACGCAGTATTTT. The gene calls are TRBV7-9 and TRBJ2-3; the match to TRBD1 covers 8 bases. From germline, CDR1 is SEHNR and CDR2 FQNEAQ (reference sequence). Trimming at V came to 0 bases and at J to 4 bases, leaving 6 bases not matched to a gene. The CDR3 is made up of 16 amino acids.

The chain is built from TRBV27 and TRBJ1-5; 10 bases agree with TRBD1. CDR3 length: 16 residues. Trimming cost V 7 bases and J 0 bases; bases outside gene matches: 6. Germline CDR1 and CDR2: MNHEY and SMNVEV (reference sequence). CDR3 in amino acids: CASKKTGGYSNQPQHF. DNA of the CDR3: TGTGCCAGCAAAAAGACAGGGGGCTATAGCAATCAGCCCCAGCATTTT.

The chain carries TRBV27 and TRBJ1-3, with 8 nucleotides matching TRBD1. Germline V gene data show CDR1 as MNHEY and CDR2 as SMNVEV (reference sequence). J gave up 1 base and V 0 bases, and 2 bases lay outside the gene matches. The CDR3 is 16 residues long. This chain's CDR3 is CASSLSGQGSGNTIYF. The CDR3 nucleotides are TGTGCCAGCAGTTTATCCGGACAGGGTTCTGGAAACACCATATATTTT.

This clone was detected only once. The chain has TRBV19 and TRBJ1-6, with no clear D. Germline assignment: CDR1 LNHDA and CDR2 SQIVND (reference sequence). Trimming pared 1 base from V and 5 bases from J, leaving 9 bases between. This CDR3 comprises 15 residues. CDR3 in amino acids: CASSIVRPNNSPLHF. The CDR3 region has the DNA TGTGCCAGTAGTATAGTACGCCCTAATAATTCACCCCTCCACTTT.

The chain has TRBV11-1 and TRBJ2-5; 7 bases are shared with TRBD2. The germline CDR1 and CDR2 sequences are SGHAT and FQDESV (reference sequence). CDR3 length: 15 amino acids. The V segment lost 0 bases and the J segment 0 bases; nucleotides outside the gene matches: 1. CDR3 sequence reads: CASSLAGGNQETQYF. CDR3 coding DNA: TGTGCCAGCAGCTTAGCGGGGGGGAACCAAGAGACCCAGTACTTC.

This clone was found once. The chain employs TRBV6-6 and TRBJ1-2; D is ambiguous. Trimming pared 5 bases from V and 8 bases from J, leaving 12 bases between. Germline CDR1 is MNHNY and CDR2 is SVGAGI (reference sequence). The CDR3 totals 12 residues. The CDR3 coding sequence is TGTGCCAGCAGTGACTATATAGGGGGCTACACCTTC. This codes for CASSDYIGGYTF.

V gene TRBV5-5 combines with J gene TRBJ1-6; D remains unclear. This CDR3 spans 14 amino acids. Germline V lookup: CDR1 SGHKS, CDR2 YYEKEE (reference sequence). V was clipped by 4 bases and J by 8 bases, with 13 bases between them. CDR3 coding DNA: TGTGCCAGCAGCACCTACGGCCCCGATTCACCCCTCCACTTT. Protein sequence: CASSTYGPDSPLHF.

The CDR3 bases are TGTGCCAGCAGCTTAGAGGCAGACTCACCCCTCCACTTT. Translation: CASSLEADSPLHF. This chain connects TRBV11-2 to TRBJ1-6, with unresolved D. This CDR3 contains 13 residues. V gave up 0 bases and J gave up 10 bases, with 7 bases separating them. The V gene's germline CDR1 is SGHAT and CDR2 FQNNGV.

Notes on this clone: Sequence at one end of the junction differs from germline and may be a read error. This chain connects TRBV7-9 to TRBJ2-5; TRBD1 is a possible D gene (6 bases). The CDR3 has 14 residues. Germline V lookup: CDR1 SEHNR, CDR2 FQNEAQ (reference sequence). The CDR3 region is CASNLSDRDETQYF. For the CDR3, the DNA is TGTGCCAGCAACTTATCGGACAGAGATGAGACCCAGTACTTC.

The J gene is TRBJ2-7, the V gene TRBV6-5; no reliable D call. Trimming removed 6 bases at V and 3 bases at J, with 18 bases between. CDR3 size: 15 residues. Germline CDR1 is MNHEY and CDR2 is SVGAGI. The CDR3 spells CASSPLSLNIYEQYF. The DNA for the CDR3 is TGTGCCAGCAGCCCCCTTAGCCTAAATATCTACGAGCAGTACTTC.

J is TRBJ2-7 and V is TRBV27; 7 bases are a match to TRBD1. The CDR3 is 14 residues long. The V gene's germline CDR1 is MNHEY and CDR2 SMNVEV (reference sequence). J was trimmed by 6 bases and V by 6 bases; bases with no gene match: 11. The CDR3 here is CASSLTSTGIEQYF. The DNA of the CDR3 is TGTGCCAGCAGCCTTACCTCGACAGGGATCGAGCAGTACTTC.

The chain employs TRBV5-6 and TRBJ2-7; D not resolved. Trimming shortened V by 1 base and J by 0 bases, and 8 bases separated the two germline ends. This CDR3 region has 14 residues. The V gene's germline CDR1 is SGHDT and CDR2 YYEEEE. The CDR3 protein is CASSLYDGSYEQYF. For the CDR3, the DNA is TGTGCCAGCAGCTTGTACGACGGCTCCTACGAGCAGTACTTC.

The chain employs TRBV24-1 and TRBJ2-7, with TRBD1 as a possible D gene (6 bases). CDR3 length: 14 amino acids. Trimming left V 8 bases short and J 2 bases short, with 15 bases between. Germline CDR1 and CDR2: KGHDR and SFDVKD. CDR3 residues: CATNLRGNPYEQYF. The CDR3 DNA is TGTGCCACCAACCTCAGGGGTAACCCCTACGAGCAGTACTTC.

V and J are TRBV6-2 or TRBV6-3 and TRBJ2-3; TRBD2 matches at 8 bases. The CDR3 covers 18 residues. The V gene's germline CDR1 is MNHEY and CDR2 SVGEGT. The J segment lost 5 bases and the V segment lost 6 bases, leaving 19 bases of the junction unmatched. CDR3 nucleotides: TGTGCCAGCAGCGACAGACGGAGGGCAGGGACTAGAAGAGATACGCAGTATTTT. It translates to CASSDRRRAGTRRDTQYF.

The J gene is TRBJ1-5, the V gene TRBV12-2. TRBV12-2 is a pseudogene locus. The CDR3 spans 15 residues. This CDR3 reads CASRLGPVGNQPQHF. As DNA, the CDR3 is TGTGCAAGTCGCTTAGGTCCGGTTGGCAATCAGCCCCAGCATTTT.

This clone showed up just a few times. The DNA for the CDR3 is TGTGCCAGCAGTACAGGGTACACTGAAGCTTTCTTT. Its translation is CASSTGYTEAFF. The rearrangement links TRBV3-1 (or the pseudogene TRBV3-2) to TRBJ1-1; D is perhaps TRBD1 (6 bases). The germline gives CDR1 LGHDT, CDR2 YNNKEL (reference sequence). V shed 6 bases and J shed 3 bases, with 8 bases lying between them. This CDR3 comprises 12 residues.

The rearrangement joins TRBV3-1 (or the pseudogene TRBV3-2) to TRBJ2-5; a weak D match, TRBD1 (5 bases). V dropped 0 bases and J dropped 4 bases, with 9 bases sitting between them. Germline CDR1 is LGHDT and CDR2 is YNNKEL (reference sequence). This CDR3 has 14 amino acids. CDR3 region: CASSQDPRGETQYF. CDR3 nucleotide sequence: TGTGCCAGCAGCCAAGACCCTAGGGGAGAGACCCAGTACTTC.

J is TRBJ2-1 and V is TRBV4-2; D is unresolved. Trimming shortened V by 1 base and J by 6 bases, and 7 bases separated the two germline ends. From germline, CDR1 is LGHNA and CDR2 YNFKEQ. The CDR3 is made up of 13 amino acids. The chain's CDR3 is CASSQGRGNEQFF. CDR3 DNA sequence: TGTGCCAGCAGCCAAGGGAGAGGCAATGAGCAGTTCTTC.

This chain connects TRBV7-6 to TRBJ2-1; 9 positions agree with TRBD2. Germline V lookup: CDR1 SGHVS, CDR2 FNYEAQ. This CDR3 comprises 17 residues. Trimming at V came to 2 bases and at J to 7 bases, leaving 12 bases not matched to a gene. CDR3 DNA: TGTGCCAGCAGCTTAAATCCGGGTAGCGGGAGATCGAATGAGCAGTTCTTC. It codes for CASSLNPGSGRSNEQFF.

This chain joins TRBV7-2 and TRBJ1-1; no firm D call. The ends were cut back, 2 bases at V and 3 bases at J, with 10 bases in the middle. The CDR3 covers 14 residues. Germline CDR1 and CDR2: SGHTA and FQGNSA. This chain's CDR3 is CASSLWAGDTEAFF. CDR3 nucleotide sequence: TGTGCCAGCAGCTTATGGGCCGGGGACACTGAAGCTTTCTTT.